Detailed here is one T cell receptor (beta chain). This specimen comes from a study of glioma-infiltrating T cells after dendritic cell vaccination. The data were produced by immunoSEQ multiplex PCR, yet TCRdb's version contains in-frame clones alone and is incomplete. The sample consists of 90,000 to 95,000 clones, approximately 75% of them appearing once. Germline CDR1 reads PRHDT; CDR2 reads FYEKMQ (reference sequence). Trimming pared 3 bases from V and 8 bases from J, leaving 19 bases between. The length of the CDR3 is 15 residues. Time point of the sample: after dendritic cell vaccination, including at tumor progression/relapse.

The chain links TRBV13 to TRBJ1-2; maybe TRBD1 (5 bases). Sequences were derived from blood, sampled after dendritic cell vaccination. The clonotype comes from a human donor with glioblastoma. The DNA for the CDR3 is TGTGCCAGCAGCTTTAGACAGAATCCCAGGACGGGCTACACCTTC. Translating gives CASSFRQNPRTGYTF.